The 27 T cell receptor beta chains listed next were all sequenced from one sample in a study of post-analysis software for immune sequencing data. General study points: Patients had higher frequencies than controls of about five TRBV segments, including TRBV5-6, TRBV5-1 and TRBV20-1.

The antigens for these receptors are not known. Every TCR beta cDNA library bore unique molecular identifiers. MiXCR, run by TCRdb on the PCR reads, gives a single entry per CDR3 protein. In the table there are under 200,000 distinct CDR3 sequences, 29% of which are singletons. Sequenced material: blood. These receptors all stem from a girl between 2 and 17 years old with multiple sclerosis.

V and J are TRBV12-3 or TRBV12-4 and TRBJ2-2, with TRBD1 matching over 12 bases. The CDR3 runs to 17 residues. V lost 7 bases, J lost 6 bases, and 12 bases stayed unmatched. CDR3: CASIKSSGTGGPGELFF. The CDR3 DNA sequence: TGTGCCAGCATTAAATCATCCGGGACAGGGGGCCCCGGGGAGCTGTTTTTT.

A few counts support this clonotype. The V call is TRBV5-6, the J call TRBJ2-1, with a tentative D call TRBD2 (6 bases). The CDR3 is 12 amino acids. V lost 1 base and J 9 bases, leaving 8 bases between the germline ends. Germline assignment: CDR1 SGHDT and CDR2 YYEEEE. CDR3 bases: TGTGCCAGCAGCTTGCTGCGGGGTGAGCAGTTCTTC. Translation gives CASSLLRGEQFF.

The J gene is TRBJ2-5, the V gene TRBV5-1; no firm D call. CDR3 length: 11 residues. Trimming removed 4 bases at V and 3 bases at J, with 4 bases between. Germline CDR1 SGHRS, CDR2 YFSETQ. CDR3 coding DNA: TGCGCCAGCAGCGATAAAGAGACCCAGTACTTC. Residues: CASSDKETQYF.

The chain uses TRBV28 and TRBJ2-3; D perhaps matches TRBD2 (6 bases). Trimming left V 3 bases short and J 0 bases short, with 22 bases between. CDR3 length: 19 amino acids. Germline values: CDR1 MDHEN, CDR2 SYDVKM. The CDR3 coding sequence is TGTGCCAGCAGTTTTCGGTGGGAGGACGGTTCTCCTAGCACAGATACGCAGTATTTT. Its translation: CASSFRWEDGSPSTDTQYF.

This clonotype was seen repeatedly, ten times or more. This sequence joins TRBV20-1 and TRBJ2-3; 7 bases line up with TRBD1. J gave up 4 bases and V 6 bases, and 10 bases lay outside the gene matches. Germline assignment: CDR1 DFQATT and CDR2 SNEGSKA (reference sequence). The CDR3 covers 14 residues. The CDR3 loop reads CSAHLRQGPDTQYF. The DNA for the CDR3 is TGCAGTGCCCATCTAAGACAGGGACCAGATACGCAGTATTTT.

This clonotype was detected many times. The J gene is TRBJ2-5, the V gene TRBV28; D not resolved. Germline CDR1 and CDR2: MDHEN and SYDVKM. The CDR3 covers 13 residues. V was clipped by 4 bases and J by 4 bases, with 10 bases between them. CDR3 in DNA: TGTGCCAGCAGTTCTCTGGACGGAGAGACCCAGTACTTC. It encodes CASSSLDGETQYF.

V gene TRBV5-1 combines with J gene TRBJ1-2; D might be TRBD1 (6 bases). Trimming pared 0 bases from V and 7 bases from J, leaving 10 bases between. Per the germline V gene, CDR1 is SGHRS and CDR2 is YFSETQ. The length of the CDR3 is 13 residues. The CDR3 DNA reads TGCGCCAGCAGCTTGGAGGGGGTCGGTGGCTACACCTTC. Protein sequence: CASSLEGVGGYTF.

The chain combines TRBV20-1 with TRBJ1-4, with 11 bases fitting TRBD1. CDR1 is DFQATT, CDR2 SNEGSKA, per germline (reference sequence). The CDR3 is 16 amino acids. J lost 8 bases, V lost 3 bases, and 11 bases had no gene match. CDR3 coding DNA: TGCAGTGCTAGGCCGGGACAGGGGGTCCCTAGGGAAAAACTGTTTTTT. Its protein product is CSARPGQGVPREKLFF.

This clonotype was recorded only once. This may stem from a read error, because a much larger clone lies one nucleotide away. The J gene is TRBJ1-1, the V gene TRBV10-3; TRBD1 might be the D (5 bases). This CDR3 is 16 amino acids long. Germline lookup yields CDR1 ENHRY and CDR2 SYGVKD. For the CDR3, the DNA is TGTGTCATCAGTGAAGGGACCCAAATACCGAACACTGAAGCTTTCTTT. Amino acids: CVISEGTQIPNTEAFF.

This clonotype showed up many times. The rearrangement uses TRBV25-1 and TRBJ2-7, with D possibly called TRBD1 or TRBD2 (5 bases each). Trimming cost V 4 bases and J 1 base, with 14 bases left between them. The CDR3 runs 15 residues. The germline V gene encodes CDR1 MGHDK and CDR2 SYGVNS. In DNA, the CDR3 is TGTGCCAGCAGTGGAGGGGTATGGGGTTCCTACGAGCAGTACTTC. This encodes CASSGGVWGSYEQYF.

On this clonotype itself: Being one base from a much bigger clone, this may be a read error. This chain connects TRBV12-3 or TRBV12-4 to TRBJ1-2, with TRBD1 matching over 7 bases. The CDR3 is made up of 14 amino acids. Trimming took 5 bases from V and 7 from J; bases not matched to a gene: 10. The CDR3 DNA reads TGTGCCAGCAGTCCTACGACAGGGTGTGGTGGCTACACCTTC. Its protein product is CASSPTTGCGGYTF.

A few counts support this clonotype. The CDR3 region has the DNA TGTGCCAGCAGGGTCACCTACGAGCAGTACTTC. Translation gives CASRVTYEQYF. The chain carries TRBV6-1 and TRBJ2-7; D is unclear. The CDR3 extends over 11 amino acids. V was clipped by 6 bases and J by 2 bases, with 5 bases between them. Germline lookup yields CDR1 MNHNS and CDR2 SASEGT.

In regard to this clonotype: This may stem from a read error, because a much larger clone lies one nucleotide away. The chain joins TRBV5-5 to TRBJ2-7; D gene ambiguous. Looked up from germline, CDR1 is SGHKS and CDR2 is YYEKEE (reference sequence). The CDR3 spans 15 residues. V dropped 0 bases and J dropped 3 bases, with 13 bases sitting between them. The CDR3 coding sequence is TGTGCCAGCAGCTTGGCGGGCAGAGTTCGCTACGAGCAGTACTTC. This encodes CASSLAGRVRYEQYF. The variable domain in full, completed from reference TRBV5-5 and TRBJ2-7, reads DAGVTQSPTHLIKTRGQQVTLRCSPISGHKSVSWYQQVLGQGPQFIFQYYEKEERGRGNFPDRFSARQFPNYSSELNVNALLLGDSALYLCASSLAGRVRYEQYFGPGTRLTVT.

Of note for this clonotype: A much larger clone lies a single base off, so this may be a read error. J is TRBJ1-2 and V is TRBV29-1; the D is unclear. Germline V lookup: CDR1 SQVTM, CDR2 ANQGSEA. CDR3 length equals 11 residues. The chain's CDR3 is CTGSTSYGYTF. CDR3 DNA: TGCACCGGGTCGACCAGCTATGGCTACACCTTC.

Notes on this clonotype: One end of the junction varies from germline; a read error may be responsible. This chain links TRBV7-9 with TRBJ1-6, with 9 positions matching TRBD1. This CDR3 spans 17 amino acids. Germline V gene sequence: CDR1 SEHNR, CDR2 FQNEAQ (reference sequence). CDR3 DNA sequence: TGTGTCAGCAGCCCAATGAGGGGGACAGGGAATAATTCACCCCTCCACTTT. This sequence encodes CVSSPMRGTGNNSPLHF.

The chain carries TRBV7-9 and TRBJ2-6; D ambiguous. This CDR3 region has 15 residues. Germline values: CDR1 SEHNR, CDR2 FQNEAQ (reference sequence). The V end lost 1 base, the J end lost 1 base, and 5 bases lay between the germline ends. The CDR3 sequence: CASSLGPSGANVLTF. DNA for the CDR3: TGTGCCAGCAGCTTAGGACCTTCTGGGGCCAACGTCCTGACTTTC.

This clonotype occurred many times. The genes are TRBV18 and TRBJ2-4; D may be TRBD1 (7 bases). With 2 bases removed from V and 6 bases from J, the gap between germline ends came to 11 bases. Germline loops: CDR1 KGHSH, CDR2 LQKENI. The CDR3 totals 14 residues. This chain's CDR3 is CASSPGGDRNIQYF. In nucleotides, the CDR3 is TGTGCCAGCTCACCAGGAGGGGACAGAAACATTCAGTACTTC. The full variable domain, with the rest looked up from reference TRBV18 and TRBJ2-4, is NAGVMQNPRHLVRRRGQEARLRCSPMKGHSHVYWYRQLPEEGLKFMVYLQKENIIDESGMPKERFSAEFPKEGPSILRIQQVVRGDSAAYFCASSPGGDRNIQYFGAGTRLSVL.

This clonotype occurred many times. This sequence joins TRBV29-1 and TRBJ2-5; D gene uncertain. Germline assignment: CDR1 SQVTM and CDR2 ANQGSEA. Trimming pared 4 bases from V and 2 bases from J, leaving 5 bases between. CDR3 size: 11 residues. This CDR3 reads CSVGKQETQYF. CDR3 in DNA: TGCAGCGTTGGGAAGCAAGAGACCCAGTACTTC.

The sample holds a few counts of this clonotype. The chain carries TRBV7-9 and TRBJ1-2; D may be TRBD1 (5 bases). The CDR3 length is 15 residues. Trimming removed 0 bases at V and 4 bases at J, with 12 bases between. From germline, CDR1 is SEHNR and CDR2 FQNEAQ (reference sequence). The CDR3 protein is CASSLAPRGSYGYTF. The CDR3 region has the DNA TGTGCCAGCAGCTTAGCGCCTCGGGGGAGCTATGGCTACACCTTC.

This rearrangement joins TRBV28 to TRBJ2-1; D not resolved. V lost 2 bases to trimming and J lost 7 bases, with 12 bases between them. Germline CDR1 and CDR2: MDHEN and SYDVKM. This CDR3 has 14 amino acids. As DNA, the CDR3 is TGTGCCAGCAGTTTAGTACTCGACCCAAATGAGCAGTTCTTC. This codes for CASSLVLDPNEQFF. The full variable domain, with the rest looked up from reference TRBV28 and TRBJ2-1, is DVKVTQSSRYLVKRTGEKVFLECVQDMDHENMFWYRQDPGLGLRLIYFSYDVKMKEKGDIPEGYSVSREKKERFSLILESASTNQTSMYLCASSLVLDPNEQFFGPGTRLTVL.

The chain couples TRBV13 to TRBJ2-1; no reliable D call. Germline V gene sequence: CDR1 PRHDT, CDR2 FYEKMQ (reference sequence). Trimming took off 5 bases at V and 8 bases at J, with 7 bases between the two ends. The CDR3 consists of 11 residues. The CDR3 protein is CASSGSHEQFF. Here the CDR3 DNA reads TGTGCCAGCAGCGGGTCTCATGAGCAGTTCTTC.

This clonotype was picked up many times. The genes are TRBV4-1 and TRBJ2-7; D not certain. The CDR3 is 14 residues long. Germline V gene lookup returns CDR1 MGHRA and CDR2 YSYEKL. Trimming removed 1 base from V and 3 bases from J, with 10 bases in between. CDR3 in DNA: TGCGCCAGCAGCCAAGGACGTAACAGCTACGAGCAGTACTTC. This codes for CASSQGRNSYEQYF.

The chain combines TRBV4-1 with TRBJ1-6; D is uncertain. The CDR3 contains 15 residues. The V end lost 6 bases, the J end lost 5 bases, and 14 bases lay between the germline ends. CDR1 and CDR2 from the germline V gene are MGHRA and YSYEKL. CDR3 nucleotides: TGCGCCAGCAGATCCCCGGGCGGCAATAATTCACCCCTCCACTTT. It specifies CASRSPGGNNSPLHF.

This clonotype was seen more than once but under ten times. The chain employs TRBV14 and TRBJ2-1, with a possible D match to TRBD2 (5 bases). This CDR3 comprises 16 residues. V gave up 2 bases and J gave up 2 bases, with 13 bases separating them. CDR1 and CDR2 from the germline V gene are SGHDN and FVKESK. The CDR3 coding sequence is TGTGCCAGCAGCCAATCGGCGGGCCCGCCCTACAATGAGCAGTTCTTC. Its protein is CASSQSAGPPYNEQFF.

This clonotype was picked up a small number of times. This chain joins TRBV10-3 and TRBJ2-1, with 12 bases lining up with TRBD2. Germline assignment: CDR1 ENHRY and CDR2 SYGVKD. After removal of 6 bases from V and 1 base from J, the junction contained 4 bases not matched to a gene. The CDR3 consists of 16 residues. The CDR3, as DNA: TGTGCCATCAGCCCACTAGCGGGGGGATCCTACAATGAGCAGTTCTTC. Its protein is CAISPLAGGSYNEQFF.

The V call is TRBV6-6, the J call TRBJ1-1; D remains unclear. V lost 6 bases, J lost 5 bases, and 13 bases lay in between. The germline V gene has CDR1 MNHNY and CDR2 SVGAGI (reference sequence). This CDR3 is built from 13 residues. CDR3 sequence (DNA): TGTGCCAGCAGCACCCAAATAGGAACTGAAGCTTTCTTT. Its protein product is CASSTQIGTEAFF.

Remarks on this clonotype: A read error may account for a junction end that differs from germline. The chain uses TRBV9 and TRBJ2-7, with D uncertain. The V gene's germline CDR1 is SGDLS and CDR2 YYNGEE. This CDR3 has 14 residues. The CDR3 coding sequence is TGTGCCAGCAGCGTAGGCGAGGTCTCCTACGAGCGGTACTTC. Translated: CASSVGEVSYERYF.